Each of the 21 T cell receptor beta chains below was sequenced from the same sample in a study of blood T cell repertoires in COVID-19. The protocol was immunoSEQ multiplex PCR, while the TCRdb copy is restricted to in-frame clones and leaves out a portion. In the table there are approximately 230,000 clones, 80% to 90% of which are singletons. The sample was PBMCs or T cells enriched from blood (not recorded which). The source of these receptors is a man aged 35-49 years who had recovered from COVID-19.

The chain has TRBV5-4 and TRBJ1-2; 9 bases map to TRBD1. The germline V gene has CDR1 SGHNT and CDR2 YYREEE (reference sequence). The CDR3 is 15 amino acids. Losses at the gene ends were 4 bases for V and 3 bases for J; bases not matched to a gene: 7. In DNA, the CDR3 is TGTGCCAGCAGCCTGAAACAGGGGGCAGACTATGGCTACACCTTC. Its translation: CASSLKQGADYGYTF.

CDR3 DNA: TGTGCCAGCAGCTTGGAGGACAACTCCTACGAGCAGTACTTC. This codes for CASSLEDNSYEQYF. The chain carries TRBV5-5 and TRBJ2-7; weak D call: TRBD1 (5 bases). V was trimmed by 0 bases and J by 0 bases, leaving 7 bases between them. This CDR3 contains 14 residues. Germline-derived CDR1 and CDR2 are SGHKS and YYEKEE (reference sequence).

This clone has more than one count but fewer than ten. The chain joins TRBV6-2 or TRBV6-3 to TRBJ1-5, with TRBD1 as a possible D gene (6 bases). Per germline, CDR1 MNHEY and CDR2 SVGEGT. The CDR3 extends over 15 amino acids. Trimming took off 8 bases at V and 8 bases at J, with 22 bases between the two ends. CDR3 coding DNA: TGTGCCAGCCGCCCCGGGCAGGGGCCGGTTAAGCCCCAGCATTTT. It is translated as CASRPGQGPVKPQHF.

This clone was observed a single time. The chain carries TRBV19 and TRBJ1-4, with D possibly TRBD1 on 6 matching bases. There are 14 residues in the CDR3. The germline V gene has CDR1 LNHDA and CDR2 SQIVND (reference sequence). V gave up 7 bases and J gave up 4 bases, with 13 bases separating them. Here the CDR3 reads CASTPGHSNEKLFF. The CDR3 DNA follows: TGTGCCAGTACACCGGGACACAGTAATGAAAAACTGTTTTTT.

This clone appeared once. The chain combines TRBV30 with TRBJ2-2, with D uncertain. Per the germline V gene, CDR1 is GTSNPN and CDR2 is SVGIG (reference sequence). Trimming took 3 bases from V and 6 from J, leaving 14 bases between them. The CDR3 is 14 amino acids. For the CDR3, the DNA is TGTGCCTGGAGACGCGTGGTTGGAGCCGGGGAGCTGTTTTTT. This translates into CAWRRVVGAGELFF.

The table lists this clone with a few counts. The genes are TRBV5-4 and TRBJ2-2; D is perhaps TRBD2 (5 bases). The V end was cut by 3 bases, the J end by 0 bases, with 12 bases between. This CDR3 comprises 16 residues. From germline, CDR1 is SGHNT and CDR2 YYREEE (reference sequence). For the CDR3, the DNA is TGTGCCAGCAGCTCTAAGCCGGGGACGAACACCGGGGAGCTGTTTTTT. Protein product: CASSSKPGTNTGELFF.

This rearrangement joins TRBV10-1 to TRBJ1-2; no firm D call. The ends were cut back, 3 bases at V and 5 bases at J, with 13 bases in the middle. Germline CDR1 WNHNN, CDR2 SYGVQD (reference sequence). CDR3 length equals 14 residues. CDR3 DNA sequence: TGCGCCAGCAGTGAAGTGTACGGGATTTATGGCTACACCTTC. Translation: CASSEVYGIYGYTF.

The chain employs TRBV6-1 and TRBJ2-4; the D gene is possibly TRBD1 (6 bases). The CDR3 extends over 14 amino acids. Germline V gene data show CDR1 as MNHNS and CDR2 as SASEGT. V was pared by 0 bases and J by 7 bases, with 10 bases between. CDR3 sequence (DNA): TGTGCCAGCAGTGAAGCCGGCAGGGGCAACATTCAGTACTTC. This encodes CASSEAGRGNIQYF.

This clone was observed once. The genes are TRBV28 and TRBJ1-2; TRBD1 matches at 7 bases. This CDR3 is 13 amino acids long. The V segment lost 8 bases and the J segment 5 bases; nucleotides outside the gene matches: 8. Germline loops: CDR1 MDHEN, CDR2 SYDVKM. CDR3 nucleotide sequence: TGTGCCAGCTTCTCGTTGACAGGGTATGGCTACACCTTC. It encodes CASFSLTGYGYTF.

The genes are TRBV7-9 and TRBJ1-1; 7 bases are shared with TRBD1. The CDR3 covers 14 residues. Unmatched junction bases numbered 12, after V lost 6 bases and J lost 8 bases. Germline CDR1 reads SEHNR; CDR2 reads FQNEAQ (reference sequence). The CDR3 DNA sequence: TGTGCCAGCAGTCCCGGGACAGTACTTTCCGAAGCTTTCTTT. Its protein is CASSPGTVLSEAFF.

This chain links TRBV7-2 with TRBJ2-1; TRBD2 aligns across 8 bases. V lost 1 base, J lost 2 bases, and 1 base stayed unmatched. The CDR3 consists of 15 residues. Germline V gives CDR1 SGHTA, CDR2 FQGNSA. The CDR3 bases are TGTGCCAGCAGCTTAGTGCGGGGGGCCTACAATGAGCAGTTCTTC. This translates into CASSLVRGAYNEQFF.

CDR3 amino acids: CASSLGSHHNNEQFF. CDR3 in DNA: TGTGCCAGCAGCTTAGGTAGCCACCATAACAATGAGCAGTTCTTC. This chain uses TRBV7-2 with TRBJ2-1, with D unresolved. V lost 1 base and J 5 bases, leaving 12 bases between the germline ends. This CDR3 spans 15 amino acids. Per germline, CDR1 SGHTA and CDR2 FQGNSA.

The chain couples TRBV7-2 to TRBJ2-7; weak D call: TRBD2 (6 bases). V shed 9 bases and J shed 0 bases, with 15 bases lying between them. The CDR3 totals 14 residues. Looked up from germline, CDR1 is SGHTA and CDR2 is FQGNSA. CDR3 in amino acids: CASTIQGGSYEQYF. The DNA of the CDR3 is TGTGCCAGTACCATTCAGGGAGGCTCCTACGAGCAGTACTTC.

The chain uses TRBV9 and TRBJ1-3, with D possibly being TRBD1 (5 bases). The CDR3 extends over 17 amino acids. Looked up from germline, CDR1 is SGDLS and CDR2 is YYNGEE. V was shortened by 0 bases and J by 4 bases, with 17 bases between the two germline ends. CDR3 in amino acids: CASSVVGEVTYGNTIYF. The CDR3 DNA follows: TGTGCCAGCAGCGTAGTAGGGGAGGTGACATACGGAAACACCATATATTTT. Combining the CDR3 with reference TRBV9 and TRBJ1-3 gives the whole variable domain DSGVTQTPKHLITATGQRVTLRCSPRSGDLSVYWYQQSLDQGLQFLIQYYNGEERAKGNILERFSAQQFPDLHSELNLSSLELGDSALYFCASSVVGEVTYGNTIYFGEGSWLTVV.

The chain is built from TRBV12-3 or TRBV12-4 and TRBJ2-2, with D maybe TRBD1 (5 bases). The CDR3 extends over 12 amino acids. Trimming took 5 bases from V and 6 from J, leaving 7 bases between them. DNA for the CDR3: TGTGCCAGCAGTCCCAGGGCCGGGGAGCTGTTTTTT. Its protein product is CASSPRAGELFF.

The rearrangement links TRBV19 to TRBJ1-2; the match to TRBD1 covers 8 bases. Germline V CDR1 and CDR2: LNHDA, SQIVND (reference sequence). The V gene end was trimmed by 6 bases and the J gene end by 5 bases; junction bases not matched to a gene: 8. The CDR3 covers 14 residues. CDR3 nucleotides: TGTGCCAGTAGACCCGACAGGGGCCCTTATGGCTACACCTTC. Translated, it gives CASRPDRGPYGYTF.

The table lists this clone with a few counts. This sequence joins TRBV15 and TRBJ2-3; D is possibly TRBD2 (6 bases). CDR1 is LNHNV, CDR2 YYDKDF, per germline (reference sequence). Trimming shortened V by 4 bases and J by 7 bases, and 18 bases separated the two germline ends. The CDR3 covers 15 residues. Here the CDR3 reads CATSTRGASANTQYF. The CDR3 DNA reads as TGTGCCACCAGCACCAGAGGGGCTAGCGCGAATACGCAGTATTTT.

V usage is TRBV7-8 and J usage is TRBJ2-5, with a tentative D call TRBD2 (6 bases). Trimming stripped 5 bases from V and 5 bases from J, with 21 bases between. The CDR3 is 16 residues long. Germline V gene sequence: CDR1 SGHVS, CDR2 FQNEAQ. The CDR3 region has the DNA TGTGCCAGCAGCCCCCGCTGGCGGGGTTTGAGGGAGACCCAGTACTTC. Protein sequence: CASSPRWRGLRETQYF.

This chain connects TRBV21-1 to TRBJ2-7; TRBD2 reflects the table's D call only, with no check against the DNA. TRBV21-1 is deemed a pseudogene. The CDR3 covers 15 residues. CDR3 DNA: TGTGCCAGCAGCAAAGGCCGGGTAAGCTCCTACGAGCAGTACTTC. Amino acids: CASSKGRVSSYEQYF.

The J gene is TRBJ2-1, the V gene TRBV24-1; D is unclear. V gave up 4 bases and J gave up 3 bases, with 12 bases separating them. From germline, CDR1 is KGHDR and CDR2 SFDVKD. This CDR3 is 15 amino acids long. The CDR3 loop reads CATSDYGAYYNEQFF. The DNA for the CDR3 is TGTGCCACCAGTGACTACGGAGCCTACTACAATGAGCAGTTCTTC.

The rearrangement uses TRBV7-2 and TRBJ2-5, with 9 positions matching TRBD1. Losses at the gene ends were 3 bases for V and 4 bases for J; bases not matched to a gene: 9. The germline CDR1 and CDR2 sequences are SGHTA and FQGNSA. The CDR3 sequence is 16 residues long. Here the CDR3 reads CASSFGHTGGPETQYF. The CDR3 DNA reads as TGTGCCAGCAGCTTTGGACACACAGGGGGCCCAGAGACCCAGTACTTC.